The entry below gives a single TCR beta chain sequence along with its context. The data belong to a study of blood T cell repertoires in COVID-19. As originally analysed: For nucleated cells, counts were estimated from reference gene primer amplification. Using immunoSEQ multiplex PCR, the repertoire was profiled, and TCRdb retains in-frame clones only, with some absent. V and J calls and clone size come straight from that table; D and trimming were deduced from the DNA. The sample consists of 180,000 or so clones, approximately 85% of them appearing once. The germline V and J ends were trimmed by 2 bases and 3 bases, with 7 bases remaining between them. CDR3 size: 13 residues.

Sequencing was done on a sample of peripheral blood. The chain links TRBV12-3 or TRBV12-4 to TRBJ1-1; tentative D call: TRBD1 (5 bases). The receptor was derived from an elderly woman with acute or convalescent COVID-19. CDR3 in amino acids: CASSLRGYTEAFF. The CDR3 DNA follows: TGTGCCAGCAGTTTAAGGGGATACACTGAAGCTTTCTTT.